Shown below are 26 T cell receptor beta chains from a single sample sequenced in a study of blood T cell repertoires in COVID-19. Generated by immunoSEQ multiplex PCR, the TCRdb table keeps only in-frame clones and is missing some. The sample records some 260,000 clones, 65% to 80% being singletons. The sample consisted of peripheral blood. The receptors derive from a woman in her 40s with active or convalescent COVID-19.

The V and J genes are TRBV7-8 and TRBJ1-2, with D possibly matching TRBD1 (6 bases). CDR1 SGHVS and CDR2 FQNEAQ come from the germline V gene. V was clipped by 6 bases and J by 2 bases, with 10 bases between them. This CDR3 spans 13 amino acids. CDR3 in DNA: TGTGCCAGCAGTCCAGACAGGAACTATGGCTACACCTTC. As protein: CASSPDRNYGYTF.

J is TRBJ1-2 and V is TRBV5-1; D not resolved. Trimming removed 4 bases from V and 3 bases from J, with 10 bases in between. This CDR3 has 13 residues. The germline V gene encodes CDR1 SGHRS and CDR2 YFSETQ. The CDR3 nucleotides are TGCGCCAGCAGCACTGAGGCCGACTATGGCTACACCTTC. This gives the protein CASSTEADYGYTF.

This clone appeared once. CDR3 bases: TGTGCCAGCTCACCGGAGAGGGCAGGGGCCTCACCCCTCCACTTT. It is translated as CASSPERAGASPLHF. This chain joins TRBV18 and TRBJ1-6; weak D call: TRBD1 (6 bases). CDR3 length equals 15 residues. CDR1 and CDR2 (germline): KGHSH, LQKENI. V was cut by 3 bases and J by 10 bases, with 16 bases left in between.

J is TRBJ2-3 and V is TRBV20-1; D unclear. This CDR3 is built from 11 residues. Germline V gene lookup returns CDR1 DFQATT and CDR2 SNEGSKA (reference sequence). V lost 3 bases and J 4 bases, leaving 5 bases between the germline ends. CDR3 residues: CSASISDTQYF. The CDR3 nucleotides read TGCAGTGCTAGTATATCAGATACGCAGTATTTT.

This chain joins TRBV19 and TRBJ1-1; D unresolved. Germline CDR1 LNHDA, CDR2 SQIVND (reference sequence). Trimming pared 0 bases from V and 2 bases from J, leaving 10 bases between. The CDR3 is 15 residues long. The chain's CDR3 is CASSIDWRVNTEAFF. In DNA form, the CDR3 reads TGTGCCAGTAGTATAGATTGGCGGGTCAACACTGAAGCTTTCTTT.

The chain couples TRBV5-1 to TRBJ2-1; perhaps TRBD2 as D (6 bases). Trimming took 3 bases from V and 5 from J, leaving 12 bases between them. The CDR3 totals 14 residues. Germline CDR1 SGHRS, CDR2 YFSETQ. The chain's CDR3 is CASSYSGVNNEQFF. In DNA form, the CDR3 reads TGCGCCAGCAGCTACTCGGGGGTCAACAATGAGCAGTTCTTC.

This sequence joins TRBV19 and TRBJ1-5, with D possibly matching TRBD1 (6 bases). Germline V CDR1 and CDR2: LNHDA, SQIVND (reference sequence). Trimming left V 5 bases short and J 3 bases short, with 11 bases between. This CDR3 spans 14 amino acids. CDR3: CASSSRGDNQPQHF. In DNA form, the CDR3 reads TGTGCCAGTAGTTCCAGGGGAGACAATCAGCCCCAGCATTTT. Full variable domain (remainder filled in from reference TRBV19 and TRBJ1-5): DGGITQSPKYLFRKEGQNVTLSCEQNLNHDAMYWYRQDPGQGLRLIYYSQIVNDFQKGDIAEGYSVSREKKESFPLTVTSAQKNPTAFYLCASSSRGDNQPQHFGDGTRLSIL.

The rearrangement uses TRBV18 and TRBJ2-7, with 7 bases lining up with TRBD1. There are 15 residues in the CDR3. Trimming cost V 2 bases and J 7 bases; bases outside gene matches: 11. Germline V gene data show CDR1 as KGHSH and CDR2 as LQKENI. The chain's CDR3 is CASSPGYQGVGEQYF. For the CDR3, the DNA is TGTGCCAGCTCACCAGGGTATCAGGGGGTCGGGGAGCAGTACTTC. The variable domain in full, completed from reference TRBV18 and TRBJ2-7, reads NAGVMQNPRHLVRRRGQEARLRCSPMKGHSHVYWYRQLPEEGLKFMVYLQKENIIDESGMPKERFSAEFPKEGPSILRIQQVVRGDSAAYFCASSPGYQGVGEQYFGPGTRLTVT.

The J gene is TRBJ2-2, the V gene TRBV7-8; D may be TRBD1 (6 bases). Germline V gene sequence: CDR1 SGHVS, CDR2 FQNEAQ. The CDR3 contains 13 residues. Trimming pared 5 bases from V and 6 bases from J, leaving 10 bases between. The CDR3, as DNA: TGTGCCAGCAGCGAGAACAGGGCCGGGGAGCTGTTTTTT. This gives the protein CASSENRAGELFF.

The chain uses TRBV3-1 (or the pseudogene TRBV3-2) and TRBJ2-1; 11 bases match TRBD2. This CDR3 region has 15 residues. From germline, CDR1 is LGHDT and CDR2 YNNKEL (reference sequence). V lost 6 bases, J lost 8 bases, and 9 bases stayed unmatched. The CDR3 protein is CASSRSSGGRDEQFF. CDR3 nucleotide sequence: TGTGCCAGCAGTCGTTCTAGCGGGGGGCGGGATGAGCAGTTCTTC.

V usage is TRBV29-1 and J usage is TRBJ1-2; the match to TRBD1 covers 8 bases. The CDR3 has 12 amino acids. V shed 6 bases and J 6 bases; nucleotides not matched to a gene: 6. Germline V gives CDR1 SQVTM, CDR2 ANQGSEA. The CDR3 is CSVGTGAHGYTF. The CDR3, as DNA: TGCAGCGTCGGGACAGGAGCCCATGGCTACACCTTC.

This chain connects TRBV6-1 to TRBJ1-5; TRBD1 is a possible D gene (6 bases). In germline, CDR1 is MNHNS, CDR2 SASEGT. The CDR3 length is 14 residues. Trimming pared 2 bases from V and 5 bases from J, leaving 10 bases between. The CDR3 nucleotides read TGTGCCAGCAGTGAATTACCAGGGGATCAGCCCCAGCATTTT. As protein: CASSELPGDQPQHF.

The chain joins TRBV5-6 to TRBJ1-1; 8 bases are a match to TRBD1. The trim removed 4 bases at V and 1 base at J, leaving 9 bases unmatched. Germline CDR1 and CDR2: SGHDT and YYEEEE. The CDR3 runs 16 residues. CDR3 DNA: TGTGCCAGCAGCACAGGACAGGGTTCCGCGAACACTGAAGCTTTCTTT. Translating gives CASSTGQGSANTEAFF. Full variable domain (rest looked up from reference TRBV5-6 and TRBJ1-1): DAGVTQSPTHLIKTRGQQVTLRCSPKSGHDTVSWYQQALGQGPQFIFQYYEEEERQRGNFPDRFSGHQFPNYSSELNVNALLLGDSALYLCASSTGQGSANTEAFFGQGTRLTVV.

The V and J genes are TRBV28 and TRBJ1-1, with D tentatively TRBD1 (6 bases). Germline V gene sequence: CDR1 MDHEN, CDR2 SYDVKM. V was cut by 7 bases and J by 4 bases, with 10 bases left in between. This CDR3 comprises 12 residues. CDR3 DNA: TGTGCCAGCAAATTACAGGGCACTGAAGCTTTCTTT. It translates to CASKLQGTEAFF.

The chain couples TRBV28 to TRBJ1-6; D is unclear. CDR3 length: 13 amino acids. From germline, CDR1 is MDHEN and CDR2 SYDVKM. V lost 8 bases and J 10 bases, leaving 15 bases between the germline ends. As DNA, the CDR3 is TGTGCCAGCGTTATTGAGGGTAGGTCACCCCTCCACTTT. Translation: CASVIEGRSPLHF.

The gene calls are TRBV28 and TRBJ2-7; D possibly corresponds to TRBD1 (6 bases). CDR1 is MDHEN and CDR2 is SYDVKM in the germline V gene. The CDR3 has 14 amino acids. V shed 1 base and J shed 3 bases, with 10 bases lying between them. The CDR3 DNA sequence: TGTGCCAGCAGTTTATCCCAGGGGCTCTACGAGCAGTACTTC. Translation gives CASSLSQGLYEQYF. The full variable domain, its missing parts supplied by reference TRBV28 and TRBJ2-7, is DVKVTQSSRYLVKRTGEKVFLECVQDMDHENMFWYRQDPGLGLRLIYFSYDVKMKEKGDIPEGYSVSREKKERFSLILESASTNQTSMYLCASSLSQGLYEQYFGPGTRLTVT.

The rearrangement joins TRBV19 to TRBJ1-5; 10 bases are shared with TRBD1. Per germline, CDR1 LNHDA and CDR2 SQIVND (reference sequence). J gave up 4 bases and V 8 bases, and 5 bases lay outside the gene matches. The CDR3 is 14 residues long. CDR3 loop: CASVPGQGNQPQHF. The CDR3 DNA sequence: TGTGCCAGTGTACCGGGACAGGGGAATCAGCCCCAGCATTTT. Together with reference TRBV19 and TRBJ1-5, the CDR3 gives the full variable domain: DGGITQSPKYLFRKEGQNVTLSCEQNLNHDAMYWYRQDPGQGLRLIYYSQIVNDFQKGDIAEGYSVSREKKESFPLTVTSAQKNPTAFYLCASVPGQGNQPQHFGDGTRLSIL.

The V gene is TRBV7-3, the J gene TRBJ2-5; 7 bases map to TRBD2. Germline assignment: CDR1 SGHTA and CDR2 FQGTGA. The CDR3 has 15 amino acids. J gave up 4 bases and V 1 base, and 6 bases lay outside the gene matches. CDR3 in amino acids: CASSLREGVGETQYF. CDR3 nucleotide sequence: TGTGCCAGCAGCTTAAGGGAGGGAGTTGGAGAGACCCAGTACTTC.

The CDR3 loop is CASSPPGGLLQEKLFF. CDR3 coding DNA: TGTGCCAGCTCACCACCGGGGGGGCTTCTACAAGAAAAACTGTTTTTT. The gene calls are TRBV18 and TRBJ1-4, with a possible D match to TRBD1 (6 bases). The CDR3 runs 16 residues. The V end lost 0 bases, the J end lost 8 bases, and 16 bases lay between the germline ends. CDR1 is KGHSH and CDR2 is LQKENI in the germline V gene.

The J gene is TRBJ1-2, the V gene TRBV7-2, with 8 bases lining up with TRBD1. The ends lost 0 bases at V and 6 bases at J; junction bases unmatched: 6. The CDR3 has 15 amino acids. CDR1 and CDR2 from the germline V gene are SGHTA and FQGNSA. CDR3 protein: CASSLAGQVFNGYTF. The CDR3, as DNA: TGTGCCAGCAGCTTAGCGGGACAGGTTTTTAATGGCTACACCTTC.

The chain is built from TRBV3-1 (or the pseudogene TRBV3-2) and TRBJ2-3; 7 bases align to TRBD2. This CDR3 contains 15 residues. J lost 1 base, V lost 2 bases, and 3 bases had no gene match. From germline, CDR1 is LGHDT and CDR2 YNNKEL (reference sequence). In nucleotides, the CDR3 is TGTGCCAGCAGCCAACAGGCGGGGGGCACAGATACGCAGTATTTT. This translates into CASSQQAGGTDTQYF.

This sequence joins TRBV5-6 and TRBJ1-5; 7 bases match TRBD1. CDR3 length equals 14 residues. Germline assignment: CDR1 SGHDT and CDR2 YYEEEE. The ends lost 4 bases at V and 4 bases at J; junction bases unmatched: 5. CDR3 sequence (DNA): TGTGCCAGCAGCATCGGACAGGAGAATCAGCCCCAGCATTTT. It specifies CASSIGQENQPQHF.

This clone was recorded only once. V gene TRBV2 combines with J gene TRBJ1-4; 9 positions agree with TRBD1. This CDR3 has 13 amino acids. In germline, CDR1 is SNHLY, CDR2 FYNNEI. Losses at the gene ends were 5 bases for V and 8 bases for J; bases not matched to a gene: 3. The CDR3 DNA sequence: TGTGCCAGCAGTCTCGGACAGGGGGAAAAACTGTTTTTT. Its translation: CASSLGQGEKLFF.

The V call is TRBV19, the J call TRBJ1-1, with TRBD1 identical over 10 bases. The CDR3 runs to 16 residues. V gave up 4 bases and J gave up 5 bases; unmatched junction bases: 10. Germline V CDR1 and CDR2: LNHDA, SQIVND (reference sequence). In DNA, the CDR3 is TGTGCCAGTAGTACCCGACAGGGGGCCCGGAATACTGAAGCTTTCTTT. Protein: CASSTRQGARNTEAFF. The whole variable domain, remainder taken from reference TRBV19 and TRBJ1-1, is DGGITQSPKYLFRKEGQNVTLSCEQNLNHDAMYWYRQDPGQGLRLIYYSQIVNDFQKGDIAEGYSVSREKKESFPLTVTSAQKNPTAFYLCASSTRQGARNTEAFFGQGTRLTVV.

This clone was counted between two and nine times. The J gene is TRBJ2-1, the V gene TRBV25-1; D gene ambiguous. The germline V gene encodes CDR1 MGHDK and CDR2 SYGVNS. CDR3 length: 15 amino acids. V lost 4 bases and J lost 2, with 12 bases in between. CDR3 coding DNA: TGTGCCAGCAGTGGGGTAGCAAAGGCCTACAATGAGCAGTTCTTC. It codes for CASSGVAKAYNEQFF.

The chain joins TRBV19 to TRBJ1-5; a weak D match, TRBD1 (6 bases). Germline V CDR1 and CDR2: LNHDA, SQIVND (reference sequence). This CDR3 contains 16 residues. V was clipped by 6 bases and J by 5 bases, with 20 bases between them. The CDR3 nucleotides are TGTGCCAGTAGAGAGACCGGGACAAGGGTAGATCAGCCCCAGCATTTT. This translates into CASRETGTRVDQPQHF.